There are a few counts of the clone carrying this T cell receptor beta chain. Its matching antigen is unknown. 13 Jbeta primers and 60 Vbeta primers were used for the PCR. The protocol was immunoSEQ multiplex PCR, while the TCRdb copy is restricted to in-frame clones and leaves out a portion. The data contain approximately 200,000 clones, around 76% of them singletons. V was pared by 4 bases and J by 4 bases, with 10 bases between. The CDR3 consists of 14 residues. Germline V lookup: CDR1 LNHDA, CDR2 SQIVND (reference sequence). The sample originates from a study of cytomegalovirus exposure and HLA in healthy donors. General study findings and limits: A link between a missense DCLRE1C variant and TCR beta V- and J-gene trimming emerged from a later analysis.

The receptor was isolated from a man younger than 40 in good health and CMV-seronegative. Specimen: PBMCs. The gene calls are TRBV19 and TRBJ2-2; D is unclear. The CDR3 DNA reads as TGTGCCAGTAGTAGCGACACCTCCACCGGGGAGCTGTTTTTT. It codes for CASSSDTSTGELFF.